The T cell receptor (beta chain) under discussion was sequenced for a study of OX40 agonist ivuxolimab in advanced cancers. Unmatched junction bases numbered 5, after V lost 2 bases and J lost 4 bases. The CDR3 runs to 16 residues. The germline CDR1 and CDR2 sequences are LNHDA and SQIVND (reference sequence). Only in-frame clones appear in the TCRdb table, and some are missing; sequencing was by immunoSEQ multiplex PCR. The top ten hold roughly 26% of the sample, which has 10,000 or so clones, approximately 66% seen once. Autoimmune disease history or systemic immunosuppression barred patients. This TCR was sampled from an adult with an advanced solid tumor such as melanoma, head and neck, liver or kidney cancer. The chain carries TRBV19 and TRBJ1-2; 12 bases line up with TRBD1. The material sequenced was CD4+ or CD8+ T cells sorted from blood, taken in a trial of the OX40 agonist ivuxolimab. The CDR3 here is CASSIPGQGASYGYTF. The CDR3 DNA sequence: TGTGCCAGTAGTATACCGGGACAGGGGGCTAGCTATGGCTACACCTTC.